The 19 T cell receptor beta chains in this list originate from one sample, sequenced in a study of cytomegalovirus exposure and HLA in healthy donors. It was with 60 Vbeta and 13 Jbeta primers that the PCR ran. The table came from immunoSEQ multiplex PCR; TCRdb's copy has only in-frame clones and leaves some out. This sample has about 160,000 clones, with about 75% found just once. Sequencing was done on a sample of PBMCs. The receptors originated from a man in his late teens or twenties in good health and CMV-seropositive.

The chain joins TRBV9 to TRBJ1-5; 7 bases line up with TRBD1. CDR1 is SGDLS, CDR2 YYNGEE, per germline. J was trimmed by 3 bases and V by 0 bases; bases with no gene match: 12. The CDR3 extends over 18 amino acids. The DNA of the CDR3 is TGTGCCAGCAGCGTAGCTAGGGGGCAGGCTGCACCCAATCAGCCCCAGCATTTT. Translation gives CASSVARGQAAPNQPQHF.

This chain joins TRBV28 and TRBJ1-1; tentative D call: TRBD1 (6 bases). V lost 7 bases, J lost 1 base, and 13 bases lay in between. Per germline, CDR1 MDHEN and CDR2 SYDVKM. The CDR3 is made up of 14 amino acids. The CDR3 reads CASKLGQSNTEAFF. The CDR3 DNA reads TGTGCCAGCAAATTAGGACAGTCGAACACTGAAGCTTTCTTT.

This rearrangement joins TRBV7-2 to TRBJ1-1; possibly TRBD1 for D (5 bases). Germline V CDR1 and CDR2: SGHTA, FQGNSA. Trimming stripped 7 bases from V and 1 base from J, with 13 bases between. This CDR3 comprises 14 residues. The CDR3 DNA reads TGTGCCAGCACCTCCGACAGCTGGAACACTGAAGCTTTCTTT. Residues: CASTSDSWNTEAFF.

This chain uses TRBV11-1 with TRBJ2-7; D may be TRBD1 (6 bases). V lost 2 bases to trimming and J lost 2 bases, with 10 bases between them. Germline V lookup: CDR1 SGHAT, CDR2 FQDESV (reference sequence). The CDR3 runs to 14 residues. The CDR3 region has the DNA TGTGCCAGCAGCTTATCCAGGGGACCCTACGAGCAGTACGTC. It is translated as CASSLSRGPYEQYV.

The chain employs TRBV11-1 and TRBJ2-7; TRBD2 agrees at 9 bases. CDR1 is SGHAT and CDR2 is FQDESV in the germline V gene (reference sequence). V was pared by 5 bases and J by 12 bases, with 11 bases of the junction left unmatched. The CDR3 extends over 13 amino acids. The DNA for the CDR3 is TGTGCCAGCAGCCAAGGGACTAGCAATGGCGCGTACGTC. This codes for CASSQGTSNGAYV.

J is TRBJ1-4 and V is TRBV28; D is unresolved. V lost 4 bases and J 0 bases, leaving 9 bases between the germline ends. Germline V CDR1 and CDR2: MDHEN, SYDVKM. This CDR3 spans 15 amino acids. The CDR3 DNA sequence: TGTGCCAGCAGTTACGCCAGTGCAACTAATGAAAAACTGTTTTTT. Translated, it gives CASSYASATNEKLFF.

This clone turned up a few times. V gene TRBV11-2 combines with J gene TRBJ2-7; possibly TRBD1 for D (6 bases). V lost 0 bases and J 3 bases, leaving 12 bases between the germline ends. The CDR3 loop spans 15 amino acids. Germline V gives CDR1 SGHAT, CDR2 FQNNGV. CDR3 amino acids: CASSLDTGQVYEQYV. CDR3 coding DNA: TGTGCCAGCAGCTTAGATACGGGACAAGTCTACGAGCAGTACGTC.

There are a few counts of this clone. The chain employs TRBV2 and TRBJ1-1, with 7 bases matching TRBD1. CDR1 is SNHLY and CDR2 is FYNNEI in the germline V gene. The J segment lost 10 bases and the V segment lost 4 bases, leaving 3 bases of the junction unmatched. The CDR3 runs to 11 residues. Here the CDR3 reads CASSGQGRAFF. CDR3 nucleotides: TGTGCCAGCAGTGGACAGGGAAGAGCTTTCTTT.

The chain is built from TRBV18 and TRBJ1-2, with D possibly being TRBD1 (5 bases). Germline-derived CDR1 and CDR2 are KGHSH and LQKENI. The CDR3 consists of 17 residues. V was shortened by 3 bases and J by 4 bases, with 21 bases between the two germline ends. The CDR3 here is CASSPTLAAGSVYGYTF. In DNA, the CDR3 is TGTGCCAGCTCACCCACCTTAGCCGCAGGGTCCGTCTATGGCTACACCTTC.

As DNA, the CDR3 is TGCGCCAGCAGCTTGGGCCGGGGGCAAGAGACCCAGTACTTC. The encoded protein is CASSLGRGQETQYF. The chain couples TRBV5-1 to TRBJ2-5; D may be TRBD2 (6 bases). The germline gives CDR1 SGHRS, CDR2 YFSETQ. The CDR3 is 14 amino acids. Between the trimmed V and J ends, which lost 0 bases and 2 bases, there was a span of 8 bases.

The chain couples TRBV5-8 to TRBJ2-2, with TRBD1 matching 10 bases. The CDR3 contains 17 residues. Germline trimming cut 7 bases from V and 4 bases from J; bases unmatched to any gene: 13. From germline, CDR1 is SGHTS and CDR2 YDEGEE. The CDR3 sequence is CASFHYGTGDLTGELFF. For the CDR3, the DNA is TGTGCCAGCTTCCACTACGGGACAGGGGACCTCACCGGGGAGCTGTTTTTT.

J is TRBJ1-1 and V is TRBV14; tentatively, D is TRBD1 (6 bases). The CDR3 sequence is 14 residues long. V gave up 4 bases and J gave up 0 bases, with 9 bases separating them. From germline, CDR1 is SGHDN and CDR2 FVKESK. CDR3 region: CASSLTGLNTEAFF. CDR3 coding DNA: TGTGCCAGCAGCCTGACAGGTTTGAACACTGAAGCTTTCTTT.

This chain joins TRBV6-5 and TRBJ2-4; TRBD2 might be the D (6 bases). Between the trimmed V and J ends, which lost 7 bases and 1 base, there was a span of 14 bases. The CDR3 is 15 residues long. Germline CDR1 reads MNHEY; CDR2 reads SVGAGI. This CDR3 is CASKAGSGAKNIQYF. The CDR3 region has the DNA TGTGCCAGCAAGGCCGGGAGCGGGGCCAAAAACATTCAGTACTTC.

This chain links TRBV19 with TRBJ1-2, with D perhaps matching TRBD1 (5 bases). There are 13 residues in the CDR3. V lost 4 bases and J 4 bases, leaving 10 bases between the germline ends. The V gene's germline CDR1 is LNHDA and CDR2 SQIVND (reference sequence). The CDR3 loop is CASSREGTYGYTF. The DNA for the CDR3 is TGTGCCAGTAGTAGGGAGGGGACCTATGGCTACACCTTC.

The chain uses TRBV12-5 and TRBJ1-1, with no clear D. Germline assignment: CDR1 LGHNT and CDR2 FRNRAP. The CDR3 loop spans 15 amino acids. Trimming shortened V by 1 base and J by 4 bases, and 13 bases separated the two germline ends. CDR3 in amino acids: CASGLGAGGFTEAFF. In DNA, the CDR3 is TGTGCTAGTGGTTTGGGGGCCGGCGGGTTCACTGAAGCTTTCTTT.

In its sample, this clone was seen a few times. V gene TRBV5-1 combines with J gene TRBJ1-4; the D is unclear. The CDR3 is made up of 13 amino acids. Germline lookup yields CDR1 SGHRS and CDR2 YFSETQ. V shed 0 bases and J shed 4 bases, with 4 bases lying between them. As DNA, the CDR3 is TGCGCCAGCAGCTTGGGCGGTAATGAAAAACTGTTTTTT. It translates to CASSLGGNEKLFF.

V gene TRBV7-9 combines with J gene TRBJ1-4; TRBD1 agrees at 7 bases. Germline-derived CDR1 and CDR2 are SEHNR and FQNEAQ (reference sequence). The length of the CDR3 is 16 residues. V shed 4 bases, J shed 6 bases, and the junction held 11 bases outside the gene matches. The CDR3 region is CASSYPRDRVHEKLFF. DNA for the CDR3: TGTGCCAGCAGCTACCCCCGGGACAGAGTCCATGAAAAACTGTTTTTT.

This chain connects TRBV6-5 to TRBJ1-6; 7 bases agree with TRBD1. Trimming at V came to 4 bases and at J to 10 bases, leaving 10 bases not matched to a gene. The germline CDR1 and CDR2 sequences are MNHEY and SVGAGI. The CDR3 covers 15 residues. The CDR3 bases are TGTGCCAGCAGTTTAGGGGGCGCGGATGAATCACCCCTCCACTTT. It specifies CASSLGGADESPLHF.

V gene TRBV27 combines with J gene TRBJ1-1; 7 nucleotides match TRBD1. Germline CDR1 reads MNHEY; CDR2 reads SMNVEV (reference sequence). CDR3 length: 17 amino acids. V lost 5 bases to trimming and J lost 1 base; unmatched junction nucleotides: 13. The CDR3 nucleotides are TGTGCCAGCAGTCCGGGACAGCTTGGAATCAAGAACACTGAAGCTTTCTTT. It yields the protein CASSPGQLGIKNTEAFF.